This T cell receptor (beta chain) emerged from a study of glioma-infiltrating T cells after dendritic cell vaccination. On this clone itself: What it binds is not known. This specimen includes other DNA sequences encoding the same CDR3.

Input was around 1.9 ug genomic DNA, or all available if less. Primers: 60 V beta forward and 13 J beta reverse. Here immunoSEQ multiplex PCR was the method, and the copy in TCRdb shows in-frame clones only, minus some. In the table there are roughly 100,000 clones, about 85% of which are singletons. The CDR3 covers 14 residues. V lost 4 bases, J lost 1 base, and 11 bases lay in between. CDR1 and CDR2 (germline): SGHNT, YYREEE (reference sequence). The study's findings and limits: The cohort had few patients with full blood and tumor sets.

Before vaccination, two weeks after the third vaccination, and at progression, PBMC were collected. The chain joins TRBV5-4 to TRBJ1-1; no clear D gene. The sequence was collected from a human donor with glioblastoma. The sequencing here drew on blood, taken before dendritic cell vaccination. The CDR3 DNA reads TGTGCCAGCAGCCTGACACAGACGAACACTGAAGCTTTCTTT. Protein sequence: CASSLTQTNTEAFF.